This entry lists 13 T cell receptor beta chains sequenced from one sample in a study of T-cell memory formation after mild COVID-19. TCRdb re-called the 5' RACE reads with MiXCR, one entry per CDR3 protein. The sample lists 580,000 or so distinct CDR3 sequences; 15% to 20% were seen once. The sample taken for sequencing was PBMCs or a T cell subset sorted from them (not recorded which). These receptors were collected from an adult woman who had mild COVID-19 (a few samples of this study predate the infection). Cell type and time point are not known.

The chain uses TRBV30 and TRBJ2-1; 12 bases line up with TRBD2. Unmatched junction bases numbered 5, after V lost 4 bases and J lost 4 bases. CDR1 is GTSNPN and CDR2 is SVGIG in the germline V gene (reference sequence). The CDR3 is 15 amino acids. CDR3: CAWTLTSGSYNEQFF. In DNA form, the CDR3 reads TGTGCCTGGACCCTGACTAGCGGGAGTTACAATGAGCAGTTCTTC.

This clonotype was counted a few times. The chain is built from TRBV7-9 and TRBJ2-3; no clear D. This CDR3 is built from 12 residues. Germline CDR1 reads SEHNR; CDR2 reads FQNEAQ (reference sequence). Deletions cut 11 bases from V and 0 bases from J, with 9 bases between. CDR3 sequence (DNA): TGTGCCCTGGGGTCAAGCACAGATACGCAGTATTTT. This encodes CALGSSTDTQYF.

V usage is TRBV20-1 and J usage is TRBJ1-5; D unclear. V dropped 2 bases and J dropped 6 bases, with 14 bases sitting between them. The CDR3 extends over 14 amino acids. CDR1 and CDR2 from the germline V gene are DFQATT and SNEGSKA (reference sequence). The CDR3 DNA follows: TGCAGTGCTAGATCATCCGGGATTGGTCAGCCCCAGCATTTT. Translating it yields CSARSSGIGQPQHF.

The rearrangement joins TRBV6-6 to TRBJ2-7; TRBD2 matches 7 bases. After removal of 9 bases from V and 6 bases from J, the junction contained 14 bases not matched to a gene. The CDR3 loop spans 14 amino acids. The germline V gene encodes CDR1 MNHNY and CDR2 SVGAGI (reference sequence). The CDR3 sequence is CASMGGGSPSEQYF. The CDR3 coding sequence is TGTGCCAGTATGGGGGGGGGGTCCCCCTCCGAGCAGTACTTC.

This clonotype was seen only a few times. The chain uses TRBV5-1 and TRBJ2-7, with 11 bases identical to TRBD2. Germline loops: CDR1 SGHRS, CDR2 YFSETQ. This CDR3 comprises 15 residues. V lost 2 bases, J lost 0 bases, and 1 base stayed unmatched. The DNA of the CDR3 is TGCGCCAGCAGCTTCGGGACTAGCGGCTCCTACGAGCAGTACTTC. The encoded protein is CASSFGTSGSYEQYF.

This clonotype showed up just a few times. J is TRBJ2-1 and V is TRBV6-2 or TRBV6-3; 7 bases line up with TRBD2. The V segment lost 6 bases and the J segment 4 bases; nucleotides outside the gene matches: 18. CDR1 MNHEY and CDR2 SVGEGT come from the germline V gene. The CDR3 covers 18 residues. CDR3 sequence reads: CASRHFRRLADKYNEQFF. Here the CDR3 DNA reads TGTGCCAGCAGACACTTTCGACGCCTAGCGGACAAGTACAATGAGCAGTTCTTC.

The J gene is TRBJ2-5, the V gene TRBV6-5; 9 bases match TRBD1. Per the germline V gene, CDR1 is MNHEY and CDR2 is SVGAGI. The CDR3 is 17 residues long. V lost 0 bases to trimming and J lost 2 bases; unmatched junction nucleotides: 7. This CDR3 is CASSYSNRGRSQETQYF. Here the CDR3 DNA reads TGTGCCAGCAGTTACTCGAACAGGGGGCGCTCGCAAGAGACCCAGTACTTC.

The rearrangement joins TRBV6-4 to TRBJ2-2, with 9 bases aligning to TRBD1. CDR3 size: 17 residues. V lost 0 bases, J lost 4 bases, and 6 bases stayed unmatched. Germline V gene lookup returns CDR1 MRHNA and CDR2 SNTAGT. CDR3 sequence (DNA): TGTGCCAGCAGTGACTCCGGGACAGGGAGCATCACCGGGGAGCTGTTTTTT. Protein product: CASSDSGTGSITGELFF.

This clonotype was observed many times. The chain combines TRBV23-1 with TRBJ2-5; 7 nucleotides align to TRBD1. Being an ORF, TRBV23-1 has a function that is uncertain. V trimming: 6 bases; J trimming: 3 bases; junction bases outside the gene matches: 4. The CDR3 is 13 residues long. The CDR3 region has the DNA TGCGCCAGCAGACCGGGACAGAAAGAGACCCAGTACTTC. This translates into CASRPGQKETQYF.

The chain links TRBV24-1 to TRBJ2-3; 8 bases agree with TRBD2. Germline V gene lookup returns CDR1 KGHDR and CDR2 SFDVKD. V lost 3 bases, J lost 0 bases, and 4 bases stayed unmatched. The CDR3 runs 16 residues. The CDR3 spells CATSDVSGTSTDTQYF. CDR3 nucleotide sequence: TGTGCCACCAGTGATGTTAGCGGGACTAGCACAGATACGCAGTATTTT.

V is TRBV27 and J is TRBJ1-1; tentative D call: TRBD1 (5 bases). Per germline, CDR1 MNHEY and CDR2 SMNVEV (reference sequence). The CDR3 is 14 residues long. V was clipped by 5 bases and J by 3 bases, with 13 bases between them. The DNA of the CDR3 is TGTGCCAGCAGTCCCAATTGGGGGGACACTGAAGCTTTCTTT. It is translated as CASSPNWGDTEAFF.

The chain combines TRBV2 with TRBJ2-1; 12 bases agree with TRBD2. CDR1 is SNHLY and CDR2 is FYNNEI in the germline V gene. The length of the CDR3 is 15 residues. The J segment lost 6 bases and the V segment lost 6 bases, leaving 6 bases of the junction unmatched. This CDR3 is CASREWTSGTNEQFF. For the CDR3, the DNA is TGTGCCAGCAGGGAATGGACTAGCGGGACCAATGAGCAGTTCTTC.

The chain has TRBV6-2 or TRBV6-3 and TRBJ2-7; no definite D call. The germline gives CDR1 MNHEY, CDR2 SVGEGT. The germline V and J ends were trimmed by 6 bases and 5 bases, with 17 bases remaining between them. This CDR3 comprises 14 residues. The DNA for the CDR3 is TGTGCCAGCAGCCTGGACGCCGCCGCGAACGAGCAGTACTTC. Protein product: CASSLDAAANEQYF.